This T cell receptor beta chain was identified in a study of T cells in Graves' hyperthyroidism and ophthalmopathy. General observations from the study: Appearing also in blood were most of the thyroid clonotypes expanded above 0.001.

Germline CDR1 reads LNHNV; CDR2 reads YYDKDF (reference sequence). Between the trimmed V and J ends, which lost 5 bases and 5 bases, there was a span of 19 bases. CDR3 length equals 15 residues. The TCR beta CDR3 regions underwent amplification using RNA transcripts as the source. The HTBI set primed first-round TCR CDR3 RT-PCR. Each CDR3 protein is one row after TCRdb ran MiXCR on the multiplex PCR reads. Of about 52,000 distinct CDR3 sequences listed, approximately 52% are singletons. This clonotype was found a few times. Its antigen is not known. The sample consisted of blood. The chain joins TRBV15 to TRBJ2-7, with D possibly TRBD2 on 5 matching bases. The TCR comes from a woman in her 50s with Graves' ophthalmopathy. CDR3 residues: CATSVLDGAADEQYF. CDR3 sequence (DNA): TGTGCCACCAGCGTACTGGACGGCGCAGCGGACGAGCAGTACTTC.